The 6 T cell receptor beta chains given below trace back to one sample, sequenced in a study of blood T cell repertoires in COVID-19. Some clones are missing from TCRdb's copy, which holds only in-frame ones; the method was immunoSEQ multiplex PCR. The table records over 65,000 clones, over 85% of them present only once. Sequencing was performed on peripheral blood. These receptors came from a man in his forties or fifties with active COVID-19.

The V gene is TRBV25-1, the J gene TRBJ2-5; perhaps TRBD2 as D (5 bases). The CDR3 consists of 17 residues. Trimming pared 1 base from V and 1 base from J, leaving 16 bases between. Germline V lookup: CDR1 MGHDK, CDR2 SYGVNS. In nucleotides, the CDR3 is TGTGCCAGCAGTGAATTTGGAGCTCCGGGGATCCAAGAGACCCAGTACTTC. Translating it yields CASSEFGAPGIQETQYF. The full variable domain, in which reference TRBV25-1 and TRBJ2-5 provide the parts outside the CDR3, is EADIYQTPRYLVIGTGKKITLECSQTMGHDKMYWYQQDPGMELHLIHYSYGVNSTEKGDLSSESTVSRIRTEHFPLTLESARPSHTSQYLCASSEFGAPGIQETQYFGPGTRLLVL.

The J gene is TRBJ2-4, the V gene TRBV14, with 7 bases lining up with TRBD1. Trimming took 3 bases from V and 7 from J; bases not matched to a gene: 9. This CDR3 has 15 amino acids. In germline, CDR1 is SGHDN, CDR2 FVKESK. CDR3: CASSHGQALRNIQYF. In DNA, the CDR3 is TGTGCCAGCAGCCACGGACAGGCCCTTCGGAACATTCAGTACTTC.

The J gene is TRBJ2-3, the V gene TRBV28; the match to TRBD2 covers 8 bases. The CDR3 sequence is 15 residues long. CDR1 and CDR2 (germline): MDHEN, SYDVKM. The trim removed 8 bases at V and 0 bases at J, leaving 7 bases unmatched. The CDR3 nucleotides are TGTGCCAGCGAAACTGCTAGCGGGAGCACAGATACGCAGTATTTT. Translating gives CASETASGSTDTQYF.

The chain links TRBV11-2 to TRBJ2-5; D is possibly TRBD1 (6 bases). V was clipped by 4 bases and J by 4 bases, with 16 bases between them. The CDR3 is 15 amino acids. From germline, CDR1 is SGHAT and CDR2 FQNNGV. The CDR3 DNA reads TGTGCCAGCAGCTCGGTCCGTGGCAGGGGAGAGACCCAGTACTTC. Its translation is CASSSVRGRGETQYF.

This sequence joins TRBV7-2 and TRBJ1-2; D might be TRBD1 (6 bases). CDR1 SGHTA and CDR2 FQGNSA come from the germline V gene. This CDR3 contains 12 residues. The germline V and J ends were trimmed by 5 bases and 8 bases, with 12 bases remaining between them. The CDR3 sequence is CASSPDRNGYTF. In DNA, the CDR3 is TGTGCCAGCAGCCCGGACAGAAACGGCTACACCTTC.

This clone was seen only a few times. The chain couples TRBV5-4 to TRBJ2-7; D ambiguous. Deletions cut 0 bases from V and 3 bases from J, with 16 bases between. Germline CDR1 reads SGHNT; CDR2 reads YYREEE (reference sequence). This CDR3 has 16 amino acids. The CDR3 spells CASSLGRSQTLYEQYF. For the CDR3, the DNA is TGTGCCAGCAGCTTGGGCCGGAGCCAGACCCTCTACGAGCAGTACTTC. Full variable domain (outside the CDR3, taken from reference TRBV5-4 and TRBJ2-7): ETGVTQSPTHLIKTRGQQVTLRCSSQSGHNTVSWYQQALGQGPQFIFQYYREEENGRGNFPPRFSGLQFPNYSSELNVNALELDDSALYLCASSLGRSQTLYEQYFGPGTRLTVT.